These T cell receptor beta chains were read from a single sample in a study of cytomegalovirus exposure and HLA in healthy donors. Some clones are missing from TCRdb's copy, which holds only in-frame ones; the method was immunoSEQ multiplex PCR. The sample has roughly 130,000 clones; 75% to 85% are singletons. Sequencing input: PBMCs. These receptors all come from a female donor in good health and CMV-seronegative. CDR3s include the opening cysteine and the closing phenylalanine or tryptophan. D genes are given only for firm matches. Some rows mark clone size as missing; the rest say once, few, many or name a class of expanded clone.

size: once
D: NA
V: TRBV5-4
J: TRBJ2-3
CDR3: CASTITGSDTQYF
DNA: TGTGCCAGCACGATAACAGGATCAGATACGCAGTATTTT

size: NA
D: NA
V: TRBV30
J: TRBJ2-1
CDR3: CAWSQGSYNEQFF
DNA: TGTGCCTGGAGTCAGGGCAGCTACAATGAGCAGTTCTTC

size: NA
D: NA
V: TRBV6-5
J: TRBJ2-5
CDR3: CASSPTGPRETQYF
DNA: TGTGCCAGCAGTCCAACAGGGCCCAGAGAGACCCAGTACTTC

size: few
D: NA
V: TRBV2
J: TRBJ1-4
CDR3: CASRGGYEKLFF
DNA: TGTGCCAGCAGGGGGGGTTATGAAAAACTGTTTTTT

size: NA
D: NA
V: TRBV5-1
J: TRBJ2-7
CDR3: CASSLETSVSEQYF
DNA: TGCGCCAGCAGCTTGGAAACTAGTGTGAGCGAGCAGTACTTC

size: NA
D: TRBD2
V: TRBV7-9
J: TRBJ2-5
CDR3: CASSAPGTRLRRSETQYF
DNA: TGTGCCAGCAGCGCCCCCGGGACTAGGCTACGGCGCTCAGAGACCCAGTACTTC

size: NA
D: NA
V: TRBV18
J: TRBJ2-1
CDR3: CASSPLLDEQFF
DNA: TGTGCCAGCTCACCACTCTTAGATGAGCAGTTCTTC

size: NA
D: TRBD2
V: TRBV16
J: TRBJ2-4
CDR3: CASSRETSGHIKNIQYF
DNA: TGTGCCAGCAGCCGGGAGACTAGCGGGCATATCAAAAACATTCAGTACTTC

size: NA
D: NA
V: TRBV5-6
J: TRBJ2-2
CDR3: CASSPTTNTGELFF
DNA: TGTGCCAGCAGCCCTACGACGAACACCGGGGAGCTGTTTTTT

size: NA
D: TRBD1
V: TRBV19
J: TRBJ2-5
CDR3: CASSHLLGMGTVDQETQYF
DNA: TGTGCCAGTAGTCACCTCCTGGGAATGGGGACAGTGGATCAAGAGACCCAGTACTTC

size: NA
D: TRBD1
V: TRBV29-1
J: TRBJ1-2
CDR3: CSVPPDRESYGYTF
DNA: TGCAGCGTCCCCCCGGACAGGGAAAGCTATGGCTACACCTTC

size: NA
D: NA
V: TRBV13
J: TRBJ2-7
CDR3: CASSHSGKPLEQYF
DNA: TGTGCCAGCAGCCACTCCGGGAAACCTCTGGAGCAGTACTTC

size: NA
D: NA
V: TRBV7-9
J: TRBJ2-1
CDR3: CASSLGGEPYNEQFF
DNA: TGTGCCAGCAGCTTAGGGGGGGAGCCTTACAATGAGCAGTTCTTC

size: few
D: NA
V: TRBV7-2
J: TRBJ2-5
CDR3: CASSLWAGETQYF
DNA: TGTGCCAGCAGCTTATGGGCAGGAGAGACCCAGTACTTC

size: NA
D: TRBD1
V: TRBV30
J: TRBJ1-1
CDR3: CAWSSTGETEAFF
DNA: TGTGCCTGGAGTTCGACAGGGGAGACTGAAGCTTTCTTT

size: NA
D: TRBD2
V: TRBV4-1
J: TRBJ2-3
CDR3: CASSLQGRGVSTDTQYF
DNA: TGCGCCAGCAGCTTACAAGGGCGGGGGGTTAGCACAGATACGCAGTATTTT

size: NA
D: NA
V: TRBV19
J: TRBJ1-1
CDR3: CASSPGNQGGTEAFF
DNA: TGTGCCAGTAGTCCAGGGAATCAGGGAGGCACTGAAGCTTTCTTT

size: NA
D: NA
V: TRBV7-2
J: TRBJ1-2
CDR3: CASSPRGGDGYTF
DNA: TGTGCCAGCAGCCCGCGGGGCGGTGATGGCTACACCTTC

size: NA
D: TRBD1
V: TRBV27
J: TRBJ1-4
CDR3: CASSPSGQGDEKLFF
DNA: TGTGCCAGCAGTCCCTCGGGACAGGGAGACGAAAAACTGTTTTTT

size: NA
D: TRBD1
V: TRBV27
J: TRBJ1-1
CDR3: CASSFTGVTEAFF
DNA: TGTGCCAGCAGTTTCACAGGGGTCACTGAAGCTTTCTTT

size: NA
D: NA
V: TRBV4-3
J: TRBJ2-3
CDR3: CASSQGSRTDTQYF
DNA: TGCGCCAGCAGCCAAGGTTCCAGGACAGATACGCAGTATTTT

size: NA
D: NA
V: TRBV29-1
J: TRBJ2-5
CDR3: CSVVYSQETQYF
DNA: TGCAGCGTTGTATACAGCCAAGAGACCCAGTACTTC

size: NA
D: NA
V: TRBV15
J: TRBJ1-5
CDR3: CATSRDGGGNQPQHF
DNA: TGTGCCACCAGCAGAGATGGGGGGGGCAATCAGCCCCAGCATTTT

size: NA
D: TRBD1
V: TRBV5-4
J: TRBJ2-1
CDR3: CASSSGQGDNEQFF
DNA: TGTGCCAGCAGCTCTGGACAGGGCGACAATGAGCAGTTCTTC

size: NA
D: TRBD2
V: TRBV28
J: TRBJ2-3
CDR3: CASSWSGGSDTQYF
DNA: TGTGCCAGCAGTTGGAGCGGGGGGTCAGATACGCAGTATTTT

size: NA
D: NA
V: TRBV4-3
J: TRBJ1-1
CDR3: CASSQGEYVGAEAFF
DNA: TGCGCCAGCAGCCAAGGGGAGTATGTTGGCGCTGAAGCTTTCTTT

size: NA
D: NA
V: TRBV25-1
J: TRBJ1-4
CDR3: CASSGVTNEKLFF
DNA: TGTGCCAGCAGCGGGGTAACTAATGAAAAACTGTTTTTT

size: NA
D: NA
V: TRBV6-5
J: TRBJ2-3
CDR3: CASSDRGDTQYF
DNA: TGTGCCAGCAGTGACAGAGGAGATACGCAGTATTTT

size: NA
D: TRBD1
V: TRBV5-4
J: TRBJ2-5
CDR3: CASRAGGAGETQYF
DNA: TGTGCCAGCAGGGCAGGGGGCGCGGGAGAGACCCAGTACTTC

size: NA
D: NA
V: TRBV5-1
J: TRBJ1-2
CDR3: CASSLNGGQGRSGYTF
DNA: TGCGCCAGCAGCTTAAATGGAGGCCAGGGGAGAAGTGGCTACACCTTC

size: NA
D: NA
V: TRBV16
J: TRBJ1-2
CDR3: CASGTGTNYGYTF
DNA: TGTGCCAGCGGCACAGGGACCAACTATGGCTACACCTTC

size: NA
D: NA
V: TRBV11-3
J: TRBJ2-7
CDR3: CASSLGQANIEQYF
DNA: TGTGCCAGCAGCTTAGGGCAGGCAAACATCGAGCAGTACTTC

size: NA
D: NA
V: TRBV15
J: TRBJ1-5
CDR3: CATSSGSSRSNQPQHF
DNA: TGTGCCACCAGCAGCGGGTCCTCAAGGTCCAATCAGCCCCAGCATTTT

size: NA
D: NA
V: TRBV28
J: TRBJ2-5
CDR3: CASNQGWETQYF
DNA: TGTGCCAGCAATCAGGGTTGGGAGACCCAGTACTTC

size: NA
D: TRBD1
V: TRBV10-1
J: TRBJ2-7
CDR3: CARFPGQGGLEQYF
DNA: TGCGCCAGATTTCCGGGACAGGGCGGACTCGAGCAGTACTTC

size: NA
D: NA
V: TRBV30
J: TRBJ2-1
CDR3: CAWSLPGLDIEEQFF
DNA: TGTGCCTGGAGTTTGCCGGGACTCGACATCGAGGAGCAGTTCTTC

size: NA
D: NA
V: TRBV28
J: TRBJ2-7
CDR3: CASSLVAGGREQYF
DNA: TGTGCCAGCAGTTTAGTAGCTGGGGGGAGGGAGCAGTACTTC

size: NA
D: NA
V: TRBV19
J: TRBJ2-7
CDR3: CASRARRGGTCEQYF
DNA: TGTGCCAGTAGGGCCCGGAGGGGGGGGACTTGCGAGCAGTACTTC

size: NA
D: NA
V: TRBV9
J: TRBJ2-1
CDR3: CASSVPENEQFF
DNA: TGTGCCAGCAGCGTTCCCGAGAATGAGCAGTTCTTC

size: NA
D: NA
V: TRBV19
J: TRBJ1-6
CDR3: CASRTTQGPLHF
DNA: TGTGCCAGTCGTACAACCCAGGGACCCCTCCACTTT

size: once
D: TRBD2
V: TRBV25-1
J: TRBJ2-2
CDR3: CASSEPGLIILRELFF
DNA: TGTGCCAGCAGTGAACCGGGACTAATAATTTTGAGGGAGCTGTTTTTT

size: NA
D: TRBD1
V: TRBV4-3
J: TRBJ1-2
CDR3: CASSLLSGQGNYGYTF
DNA: TGCGCCAGCAGCCTTTTGTCGGGACAGGGCAACTATGGCTACACCTTC

size: NA
D: TRBD2
V: TRBV6-5
J: TRBJ2-1
CDR3: CASSFRGGARGNEQFF
DNA: TGTGCCAGCAGTTTCCGCGGGGGGGCCAGGGGTAATGAGCAGTTCTTC

size: NA
D: NA
V: TRBV30
J: TRBJ2-3
CDR3: CAWSLGRVTDTQYF
DNA: TGTGCCTGGAGTTTAGGGAGAGTTACAGATACGCAGTATTTT

size: few
D: TRBD1
V: TRBV12-5
J: TRBJ1-1
CDR3: CASGFGTANTEAFF
DNA: TGTGCTAGTGGTTTTGGGACAGCCAACACTGAAGCTTTCTTT

size: few
D: TRBD2
V: TRBV5-1
J: TRBJ2-3
CDR3: CASSLVPLSGSTDTQYF
DNA: TGCGCCAGCAGCTTGGTGCCTCTTAGCGGGAGCACAGATACGCAGTATTTT

size: NA
D: NA
V: TRBV7-2
J: TRBJ2-7
CDR3: CASSLGPYKGVGYEQYF
DNA: TGTGCCAGCAGCTTGGGACCCTACAAGGGGGTCGGCTACGAGCAGTACTTC

size: NA
D: NA
V: TRBV5-8
J: TRBJ2-7
CDR3: CASSHTGYYEQYF
DNA: TGTGCCAGCAGCCACACAGGGTACTACGAGCAGTACTTC

size: once
D: NA
V: TRBV10-3
J: TRBJ2-2
CDR3: CAIRPTGPGELFF
DNA: TGTGCCATCAGACCCACAGGGCCCGGGGAGCTGTTTTTT

size: NA
D: TRBD1
V: TRBV7-2
J: TRBJ1-2
CDR3: CASSLAFRDSVNGYTF
DNA: TGTGCCAGCAGCTTAGCGTTTCGGGACAGCGTTAATGGCTACACCTTC

size: NA
D: NA
V: TRBV4-1
J: TRBJ2-7
CDR3: CASSQDSDSYEQYF
DNA: TGCGCCAGCAGCCAAGATAGTGACTCCTACGAGCAGTACTTC

size: NA
D: NA
V: TRBV5-1
J: TRBJ1-4
CDR3: CASSPEGEKLFF
DNA: TGCGCCAGCAGCCCCGAGGGTGAAAAACTGTTTTTT